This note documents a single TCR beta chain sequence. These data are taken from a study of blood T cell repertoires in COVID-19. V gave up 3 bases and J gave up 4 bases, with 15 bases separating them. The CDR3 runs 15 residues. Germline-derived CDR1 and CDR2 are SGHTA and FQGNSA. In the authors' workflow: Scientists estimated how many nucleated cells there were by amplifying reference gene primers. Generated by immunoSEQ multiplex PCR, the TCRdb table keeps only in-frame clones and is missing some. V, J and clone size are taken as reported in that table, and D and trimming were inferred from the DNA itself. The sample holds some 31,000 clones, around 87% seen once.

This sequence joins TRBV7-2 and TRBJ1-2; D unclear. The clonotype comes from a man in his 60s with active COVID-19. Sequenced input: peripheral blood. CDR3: CASSLGRDRGYGYTF. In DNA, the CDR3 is TGTGCCAGCAGCTTGGGTCGGGATCGGGGCTATGGCTACACCTTC.